This section outlines one T cell receptor beta chain sequence together with its context. Its antigen is unknown. The sample is drawn from a study of T cell repertoires in cytomegalovirus infection. TCRdb reprocessed the reads with MiXCR, giving one entry per CDR3 protein. This repertoire shows about 120,000 distinct CDR3 sequences, around 9.1% found once; its top ten account for roughly 31%. The CDR3 runs to 12 residues. V was trimmed by 5 bases and J by 7 bases, leaving 8 bases between them. Germline lookup yields CDR1 MNHEY and CDR2 SMNVEV (reference sequence). Regarding the study as a whole: Across the ex vivo response, the dominant clonotypes were HLA-C-restricted CMV-specific TCR beta clonotypes. Based on cumulative public TCR beta family frequency, carriers of CMV plus the relevant HLA were identified.

Material: PBMCs, sequenced either directly or after in vitro stimulation (not recorded which). The chain links TRBV27 to TRBJ2-2; D is undetermined. The receptor was isolated from a human donor in good health (CMV status not recorded). Some clones in this sample may be carry-over from other donors' samples. CDR3 residues: CASSPYGGELFF. Written as DNA, the CDR3 is TGTGCCAGCAGTCCCTATGGCGGGGAGCTGTTTTTT.